The next 12 T cell receptor beta chains were all read from a single sample in a study of blood T cell repertoires in COVID-19. Sequenced by immunoSEQ multiplex PCR; TCRdb stores in-frame clones only, minus some. The sample includes 250,000 to 350,000 clones, approximately 91% seen only once; the top ten take 2.2%. Specimen: peripheral blood. These receptors were collected from a woman aged 25 to 39 with COVID-19, enrolled during active disease.

The CDR3, as DNA: TGTGCCAGCAGCTTATTTCAGGGCTCTGGGGCCAACGTCCTGACTTTC. Encoded protein: CASSLFQGSGANVLTF. The gene calls are TRBV7-9 and TRBJ2-6; D perhaps matches TRBD1 (5 bases). The length of the CDR3 is 16 residues. V lost 2 bases and J 0 bases, leaving 8 bases between the germline ends. The germline V gene encodes CDR1 SEHNR and CDR2 FQNEAQ (reference sequence).

The J gene is TRBJ1-2, the V gene TRBV9; TRBD1 matches 8 bases. V was pared by 3 bases and J by 8 bases, with 6 bases of the junction left unmatched. CDR3 length equals 13 residues. Germline CDR1 SGDLS, CDR2 YYNGEE. The CDR3 sequence: CASSAGTGQGYTF. Here the CDR3 DNA reads TGTGCCAGCAGCGCCGGGACAGGCCAAGGCTACACCTTC.

V gene TRBV18 combines with J gene TRBJ2-1; D unresolved. Germline CDR1 reads KGHSH; CDR2 reads LQKENI. The length of the CDR3 is 15 residues. The V end lost 0 bases, the J end lost 6 bases, and 12 bases lay between the germline ends. The CDR3 DNA sequence: TGTGCCAGCTCACCACCGGTGGGCAGGTCCAATGAGCAGTTCTTC. Translating it yields CASSPPVGRSNEQFF.

This rearrangement joins TRBV10-2 to TRBJ1-2; 7 bases map to TRBD1. In germline, CDR1 is WSHSY, CDR2 SAAADI. J lost 6 bases, V lost 4 bases, and 11 bases had no gene match. The CDR3 has 15 residues. CDR3 in amino acids: CASSVTGQAADGYTF. CDR3 DNA sequence: TGCGCCAGCAGTGTGACCGGACAGGCGGCGGATGGCTACACCTTC.

V gene TRBV28 combines with J gene TRBJ2-1; 7 bases are a match to TRBD2. Germline V lookup: CDR1 MDHEN, CDR2 SYDVKM. After removal of 6 bases from V and 5 bases from J, the junction contained 10 bases not matched to a gene. The CDR3 covers 15 residues. CDR3 nucleotide sequence: TGTGCCAGCAGCGTCCCAGCGGGGCGGAACAATGAGCAGTTCTTC. Translated: CASSVPAGRNNEQFF.

This clone was recorded a few times. The CDR3, as DNA: TGTGCCAGCAGGGCAGGGGATGCTGGAAACACCATATATTTT. Residues: CASRAGDAGNTIYF. V gene TRBV2 combines with J gene TRBJ1-3, with D perhaps TRBD1 (6 bases). The germline V and J ends were trimmed by 6 bases and 2 bases, with 11 bases remaining between them. The CDR3 contains 14 residues. Germline V CDR1 and CDR2: SNHLY, FYNNEI.

The rearrangement links TRBV7-3 to TRBJ2-3; TRBD2 aligns across 8 bases. Germline V gene sequence: CDR1 SGHTA, CDR2 FQGTGA. The CDR3 is 18 residues long. V lost 4 bases, J lost 3 bases, and 15 bases stayed unmatched. The CDR3 nucleotides read TGTGCCAGCAGCTCCGCAATGTTCCGGGAGGGTGGGACAGATACGCAGTATTTT. Translation gives CASSSAMFREGGTDTQYF.

The rearrangement links TRBV19 to TRBJ1-1; a weak D match, TRBD1 (6 bases). This CDR3 contains 16 residues. Germline CDR1 LNHDA, CDR2 SQIVND (reference sequence). The V and J ends lost 5 bases and 1 base respectively, with 17 bases between them. The CDR3 reads CASSLQGRLSNTEAFF. DNA of the CDR3: TGTGCCAGTAGTCTTCAGGGGCGCCTTTCGAACACTGAAGCTTTCTTT.

The rearrangement links TRBV27 to TRBJ1-5, with D possibly matching TRBD1 (5 bases). Germline V gene lookup returns CDR1 MNHEY and CDR2 SMNVEV (reference sequence). Trimming took off 5 bases at V and 5 bases at J, with 16 bases between the two ends. The CDR3 is made up of 15 amino acids. The CDR3, as DNA: TGTGCCAGCAGTCCCCTCGCGGGGGGTGATCAGCCCCAGCATTTT. It encodes CASSPLAGGDQPQHF.

The genes are TRBV5-8 and TRBJ1-1; D remains ambiguous. Germline-derived CDR1 and CDR2 are SGHTS and YDEGEE. The V and J ends lost 0 bases and 5 bases respectively, with 17 bases between them. The CDR3 runs to 16 residues. CDR3 nucleotides: TGTGCCAGCAGCTTGGAGAGAGTTTCCCTTTGGACTGAAGCTTTCTTT. It codes for CASSLERVSLWTEAFF.

The V and J genes are TRBV28 and TRBJ1-6, with 8 positions matching TRBD1. This CDR3 is built from 14 residues. V dropped 7 bases and J dropped 5; count of bases not matched to a gene: 4. From germline, CDR1 is MDHEN and CDR2 SYDVKM. The CDR3 protein is CASMGQADNSPLHF. Written as DNA, the CDR3 is TGTGCCAGCATGGGACAGGCGGATAATTCACCCCTCCACTTT.

The chain links TRBV24-1 to TRBJ2-3; TRBD1 aligns across 10 bases. This CDR3 spans 15 amino acids. Germline V CDR1 and CDR2: KGHDR, SFDVKD. V lost 7 bases, J lost 4 bases, and 7 bases stayed unmatched. CDR3 protein: CATSPGQGTSDTQYF. The CDR3 nucleotides are TGTGCCACCAGCCCGGGACAGGGGACGTCAGATACGCAGTATTTT.